This entry is about one TCR beta chain. The data were taken from a study of blood T cell repertoires in COVID-19. The repertoire was sequenced with immunoSEQ multiplex PCR; TCRdb's copy has only in-frame clones and lacks some. The table has around 150,000 clones, 76% seen once. Trimming cost V 0 bases and J 3 bases; bases outside gene matches: 5. From germline, CDR1 is LGHNA and CDR2 YNFKEQ. CDR3 length: 16 residues. The genes are TRBV4-2 and TRBJ2-1, with 7 bases identical to TRBD2. What was sequenced was peripheral blood. This sequence originates from a man aged 55 to 70 with acute or convalescent COVID-19. DNA of the CDR3: TGTGCCAGCAGCCAAGAGACGGGAGGCAGCTACAATGAGCAGTTCTTC. Encoded protein: CASSQETGGSYNEQFF.